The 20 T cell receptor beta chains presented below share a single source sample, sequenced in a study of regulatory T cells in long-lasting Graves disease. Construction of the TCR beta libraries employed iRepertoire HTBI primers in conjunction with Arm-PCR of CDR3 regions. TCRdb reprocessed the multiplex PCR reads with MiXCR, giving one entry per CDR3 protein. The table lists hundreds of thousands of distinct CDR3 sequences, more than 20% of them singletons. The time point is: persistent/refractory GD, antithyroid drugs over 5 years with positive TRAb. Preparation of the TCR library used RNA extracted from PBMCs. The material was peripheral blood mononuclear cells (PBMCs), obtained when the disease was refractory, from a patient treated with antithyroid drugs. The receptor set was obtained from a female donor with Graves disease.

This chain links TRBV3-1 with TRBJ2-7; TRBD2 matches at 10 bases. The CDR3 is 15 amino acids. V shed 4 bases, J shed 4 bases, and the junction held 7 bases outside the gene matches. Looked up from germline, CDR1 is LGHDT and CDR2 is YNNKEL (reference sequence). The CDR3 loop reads CASSPTSGYKYEQYF. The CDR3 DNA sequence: TGTGCCAGCAGCCCGACTAGCGGGTATAAATACGAGCAGTACTTC.

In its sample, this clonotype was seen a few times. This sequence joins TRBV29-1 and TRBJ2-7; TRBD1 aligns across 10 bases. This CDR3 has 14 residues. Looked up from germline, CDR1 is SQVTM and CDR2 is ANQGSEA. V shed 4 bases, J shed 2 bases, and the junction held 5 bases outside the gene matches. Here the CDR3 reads CSVGHGQGAYEQYF. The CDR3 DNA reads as TGCAGCGTTGGGCATGGACAGGGGGCCTACGAGCAGTACTTC.

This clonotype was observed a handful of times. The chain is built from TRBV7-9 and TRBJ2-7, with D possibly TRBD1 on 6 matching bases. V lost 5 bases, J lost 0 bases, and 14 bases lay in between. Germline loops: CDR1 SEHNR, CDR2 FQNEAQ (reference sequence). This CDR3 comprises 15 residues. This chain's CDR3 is CASSTPTGYSYEQYF. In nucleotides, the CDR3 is TGTGCCAGCAGCACCCCGACAGGTTACTCCTACGAGCAGTACTTC.

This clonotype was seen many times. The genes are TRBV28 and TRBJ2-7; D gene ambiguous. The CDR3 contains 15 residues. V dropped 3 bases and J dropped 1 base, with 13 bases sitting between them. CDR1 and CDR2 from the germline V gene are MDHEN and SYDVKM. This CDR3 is CASSFMFEDSYEQYF. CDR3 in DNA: TGTGCCAGCAGTTTTATGTTTGAGGATTCCTACGAGCAGTACTTC.

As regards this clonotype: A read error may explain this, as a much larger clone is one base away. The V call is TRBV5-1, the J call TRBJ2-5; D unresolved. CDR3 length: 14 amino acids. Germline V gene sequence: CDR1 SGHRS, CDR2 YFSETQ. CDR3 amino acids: CGSSTRAVGETQYF. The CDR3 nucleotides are TGTGGCAGCAGCACCCGGGCTGTGGGGGAGACCCAGTACTTC.

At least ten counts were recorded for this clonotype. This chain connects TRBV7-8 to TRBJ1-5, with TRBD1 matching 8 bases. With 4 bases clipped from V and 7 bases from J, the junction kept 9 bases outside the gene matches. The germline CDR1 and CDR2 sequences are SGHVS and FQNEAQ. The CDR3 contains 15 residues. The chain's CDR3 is CASSSRTGLGQPQHF. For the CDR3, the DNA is TGTGCCAGCAGCTCAAGGACAGGGCTCGGGCAGCCCCAGCATTTT.

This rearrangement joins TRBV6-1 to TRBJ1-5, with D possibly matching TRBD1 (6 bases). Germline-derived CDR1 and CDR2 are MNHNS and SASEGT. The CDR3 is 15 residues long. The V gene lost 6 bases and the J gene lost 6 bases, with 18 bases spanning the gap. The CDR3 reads CASRPQGWEGQPQHF. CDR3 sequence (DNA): TGTGCCAGCAGGCCACAGGGATGGGAAGGTCAGCCCCAGCATTTT.

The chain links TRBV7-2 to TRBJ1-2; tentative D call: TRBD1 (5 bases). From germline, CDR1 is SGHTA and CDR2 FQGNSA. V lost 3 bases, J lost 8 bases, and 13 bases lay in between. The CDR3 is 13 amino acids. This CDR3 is CASSFSARAGYTF. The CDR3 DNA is TGTGCCAGCAGCTTCTCCGCCAGGGCGGGCTACACCTTC.

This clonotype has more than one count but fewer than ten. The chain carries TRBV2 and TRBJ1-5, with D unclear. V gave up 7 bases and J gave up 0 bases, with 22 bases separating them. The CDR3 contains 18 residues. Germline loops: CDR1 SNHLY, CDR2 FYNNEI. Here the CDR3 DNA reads TGTGCCAGCACTCGAACACAGAACGACGGGTATAGCAATCAGCCCCAGCATTTT. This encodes CASTRTQNDGYSNQPQHF.

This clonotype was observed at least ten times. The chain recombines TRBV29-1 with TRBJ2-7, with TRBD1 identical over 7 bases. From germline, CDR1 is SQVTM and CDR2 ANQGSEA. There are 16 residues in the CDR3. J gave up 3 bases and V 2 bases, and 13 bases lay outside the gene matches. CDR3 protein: CSVERSHPGQIYEQYF. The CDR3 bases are TGCAGCGTTGAACGGAGCCACCCGGGACAGATCTACGAGCAGTACTTC.

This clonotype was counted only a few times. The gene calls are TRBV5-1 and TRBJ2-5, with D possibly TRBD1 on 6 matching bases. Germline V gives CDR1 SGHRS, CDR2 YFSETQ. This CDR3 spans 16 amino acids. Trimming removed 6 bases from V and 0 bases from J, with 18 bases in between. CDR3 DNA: TGCGCCAGCACCTCGAGGGACACCAGGTACCAAGAGACCCAGTACTTC. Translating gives CASTSRDTRYQETQYF.

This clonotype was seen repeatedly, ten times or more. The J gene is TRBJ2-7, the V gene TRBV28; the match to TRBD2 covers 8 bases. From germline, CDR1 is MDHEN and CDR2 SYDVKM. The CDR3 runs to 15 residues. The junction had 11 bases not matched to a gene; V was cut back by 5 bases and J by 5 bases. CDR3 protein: CASSLQGGRIDEQYF. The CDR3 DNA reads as TGTGCCAGCAGTCTTCAGGGCGGGAGGATCGACGAGCAGTACTTC.

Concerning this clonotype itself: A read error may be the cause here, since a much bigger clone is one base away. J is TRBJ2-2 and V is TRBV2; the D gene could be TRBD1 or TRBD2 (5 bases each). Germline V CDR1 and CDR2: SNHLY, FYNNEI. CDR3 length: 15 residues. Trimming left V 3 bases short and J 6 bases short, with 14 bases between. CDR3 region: CASSDWGRGAGELFF. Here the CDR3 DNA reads TGTGCCAGCAGTGACTGGGGGAGAGGGGCCGGGGAGCTGTTTTTT.

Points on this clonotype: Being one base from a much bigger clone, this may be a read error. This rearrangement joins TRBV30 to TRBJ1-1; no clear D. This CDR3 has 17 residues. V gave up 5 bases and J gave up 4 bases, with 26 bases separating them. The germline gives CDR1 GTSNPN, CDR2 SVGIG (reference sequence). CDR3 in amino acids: CAWALPWSLSMSTEAFF. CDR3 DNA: TGTGCCTGGGCTTTGCCCTGGAGTCTATCGATGAGCACTGAAGCTTTCTTT. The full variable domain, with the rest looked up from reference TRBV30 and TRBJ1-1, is SQTIHQWPATLVQPVGSPLSLECTVEGTSNPNLYWYRQAAGRGLQLLFYSVGIGQISSEVPQNLSASRPQDRQFILSSKKLLLSDSGFYLCAWALPWSLSMSTEAFFGQGTRLTVV.

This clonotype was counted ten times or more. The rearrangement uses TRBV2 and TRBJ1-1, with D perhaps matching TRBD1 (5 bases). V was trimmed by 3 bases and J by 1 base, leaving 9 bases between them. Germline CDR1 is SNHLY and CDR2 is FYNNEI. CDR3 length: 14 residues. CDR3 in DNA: TGTGCCAGCAGTGAGAGGGGAGGGAACACTGAAGCTTTCTTT. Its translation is CASSERGGNTEAFF.

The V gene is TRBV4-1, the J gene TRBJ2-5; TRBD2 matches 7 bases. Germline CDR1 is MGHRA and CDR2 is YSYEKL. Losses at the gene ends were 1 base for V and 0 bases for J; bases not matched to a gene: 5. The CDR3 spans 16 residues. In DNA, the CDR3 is TGCGCCAGCAGCCAAGTAGCTAGCGGTTACCAAGAGACCCAGTACTTC. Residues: CASSQVASGYQETQYF.

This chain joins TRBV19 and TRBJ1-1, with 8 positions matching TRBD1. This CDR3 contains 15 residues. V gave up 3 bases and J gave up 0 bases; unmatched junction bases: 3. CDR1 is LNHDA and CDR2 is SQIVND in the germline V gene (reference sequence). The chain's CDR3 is CASSMHRGMNTEAFF. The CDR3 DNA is TGTGCCAGTAGTATGCACAGGGGGATGAACACTGAAGCTTTCTTT.

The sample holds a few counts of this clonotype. The CDR3 nucleotides are TGTGCCAGCAGCGTAGCAGGGGGCACCGGGGAGACCCAGTACTTC. Encoded protein: CASSVAGGTGETQYF. The chain couples TRBV9 to TRBJ2-5; 8 bases agree with TRBD1. The CDR3 runs 15 residues. Germline CDR1 is SGDLS and CDR2 is YYNGEE. The V gene end was trimmed by 0 bases and the J gene end by 5 bases; junction bases not matched to a gene: 6.

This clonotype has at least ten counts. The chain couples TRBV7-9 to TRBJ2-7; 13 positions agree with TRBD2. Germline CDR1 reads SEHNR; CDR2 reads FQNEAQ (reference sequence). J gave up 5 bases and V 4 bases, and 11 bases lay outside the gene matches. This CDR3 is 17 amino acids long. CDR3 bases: TGTGCCAGCAGCTACTTAGGGACTAGCGGGGCCCCCGACGAGCAGTACTTC. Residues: CASSYLGTSGAPDEQYF.

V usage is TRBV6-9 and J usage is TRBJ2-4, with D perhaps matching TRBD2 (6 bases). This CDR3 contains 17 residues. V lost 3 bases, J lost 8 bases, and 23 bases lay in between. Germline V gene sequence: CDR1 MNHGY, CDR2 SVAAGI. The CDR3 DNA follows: TGTGCCAGCAGTTACTCGAAATGGGGGGAAAGGAACGACATTCAGTACTTC. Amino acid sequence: CASSYSKWGERNDIQYF.